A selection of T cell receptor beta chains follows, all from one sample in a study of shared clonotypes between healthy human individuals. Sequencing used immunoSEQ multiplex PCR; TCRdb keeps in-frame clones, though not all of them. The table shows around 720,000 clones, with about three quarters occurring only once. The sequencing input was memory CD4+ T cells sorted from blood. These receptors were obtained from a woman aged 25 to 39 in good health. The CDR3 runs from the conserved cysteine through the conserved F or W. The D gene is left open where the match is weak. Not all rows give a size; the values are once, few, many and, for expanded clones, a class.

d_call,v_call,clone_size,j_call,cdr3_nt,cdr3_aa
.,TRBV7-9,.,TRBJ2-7,TGTGCCAGCAGCCTAGAAGGTCCCCGGACGGGCCCCTACGAGCAGTACTTC,CASSLEGPRTGPYEQYF
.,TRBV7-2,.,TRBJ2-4,TGTGCCAGCAGCCCCAACCCTGACGGCATTCAGTACTTC,CASSPNPDGIQYF
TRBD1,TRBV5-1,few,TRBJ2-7,TGCGCCAGCAGCCCTACGGGACAGGGGGCGCACGAGCAGTACTTC,CASSPTGQGAHEQYF
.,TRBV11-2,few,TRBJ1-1,TGTGCCAGCAGCTCAGTTGCTCTGAACACTGAAGCTTTCTTT,CASSSVALNTEAFF
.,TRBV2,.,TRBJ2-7,TGTGCCAGCAGTAGCCAGGGGCCCTACGAGCAGTACTTC,CASSSQGPYEQYF
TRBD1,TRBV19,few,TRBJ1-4,TGTGCCAGTAGTCTTAGGACAGGGGACGAAAAACTGTTTTTT,CASSLRTGDEKLFF
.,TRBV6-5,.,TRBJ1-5,TGTGCCAGCAGCCGGGACCTCAATCAGCCCCAGCATTTT,CASSRDLNQPQHF
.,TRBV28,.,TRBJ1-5,TGTGCCAGCAGTTTTGGGGTTTTCCAGCCCCAGCATTTT,CASSFGVFQPQHF
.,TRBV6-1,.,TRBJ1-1,TGTGCCAGCAGATCAACAGGGAGACAAACTGAAGCTTTCTTT,CASRSTGRQTEAFF
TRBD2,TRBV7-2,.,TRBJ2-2,TGTGCCAGCAGCCCCGGGACTAGTCGTACGGAGCTGTTTTTT,CASSPGTSRTELFF
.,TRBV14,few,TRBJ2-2,TGTGCCAGCAAAAAGAACACCGGGGAGCTGTTTTTT,CASKKNTGELFF
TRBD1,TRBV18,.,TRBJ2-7,TGTGCCAGCTCACTTGGGACAGCCTCCGAGCAGTACTTC,CASSLGTASEQYF
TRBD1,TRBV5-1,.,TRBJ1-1,TGCGCCAGCAGTTACGCCGGGACAGCCAACACTGAAGCTTTCTTT,CASSYAGTANTEAFF
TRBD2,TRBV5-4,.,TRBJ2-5,TGTGCCAGCAGCCTAGCGGGAGACGAGACCCAGTACTTC,CASSLAGDETQYF
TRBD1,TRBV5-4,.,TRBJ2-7,TGTGCCAGCAGCTTCCCCGGGACAGGGATCGGCTACGAGCAGTACTTC,CASSFPGTGIGYEQYF
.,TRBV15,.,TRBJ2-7,TGTGCCACCAGCAGTACGCAGGCCTACGAGCAGTACTTC,CATSSTQAYEQYF
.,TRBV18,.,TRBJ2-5,TGTGCCAGCTCGTGGGGCAACACCCGAATAAAGACCCAGTACTTC,CASSWGNTRIKTQYF
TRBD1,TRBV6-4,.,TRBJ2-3,TGTGCCAGCAGTGGGGACAGGCTGGGTACGCAGTATTTT,CASSGDRLGTQYF
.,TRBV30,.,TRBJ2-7,TGTGCCTGGAGTGGGGACTGGAAGTACGAGCAGTACTTC,CAWSGDWKYEQYF
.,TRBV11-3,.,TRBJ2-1,TGTGCCAGCAGCTTAGACCACCGGGGCGGGACACATGAGCAGTTCTTC,CASSLDHRGGTHEQFF
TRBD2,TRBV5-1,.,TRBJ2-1,TGCGCCAGCAGCCGAGCAGCGGGAGATTCCAATGAGCAGTTCTTC,CASSRAAGDSNEQFF
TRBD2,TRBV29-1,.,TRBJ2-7,TGCAGCGTTGTACGGGAGGTCGGCTACGAGCAGTACTTC,CSVVREVGYEQYF
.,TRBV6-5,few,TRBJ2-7,TGTGCCAGCAGAGGGACGGCCAGCTCCTACGAGCAGTACTTC,CASRGTASSYEQYF
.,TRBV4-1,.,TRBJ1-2,TGCGCCAGCAGCCAACCGGGAGCGGGGTACTATGGCTACACCTTC,CASSQPGAGYYGYTF
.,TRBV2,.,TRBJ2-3,TGTGCCAGCAGCGTCGGACAGACCAGCACAGATACGCAGTATTTT,CASSVGQTSTDTQYF
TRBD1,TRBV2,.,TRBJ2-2,TGTGCCAGCAGGCCTGGACAGGGGGGGAACACCGGGGAGCTGTTTTTT,CASRPGQGGNTGELFF
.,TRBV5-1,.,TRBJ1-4,TGCGCCAGCAGCGGGCCTTCTGCAACTAATGAAAAACTGTTTTTT,CASSGPSATNEKLFF
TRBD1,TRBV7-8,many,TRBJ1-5,TGTGCCAGCAGCTTAAGGGGCACAGGGGGCAGGAGCAATCAGCCCCAGCATTTT,CASSLRGTGGRSNQPQHF
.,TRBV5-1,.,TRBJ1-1,TGCGCCAGCAGCTGGGGGGACGGGGACACTGAAGCTTTCTTT,CASSWGDGDTEAFF
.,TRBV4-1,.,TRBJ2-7,TGCGCCAGCAGCCTGAACCCGGCGGAGACGGGGGAGCAGTACTTC,CASSLNPAETGEQYF
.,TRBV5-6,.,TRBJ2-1,TGTGCCAGCAGCTTGGGGGTCTTGGCGGGTGAACAGTTCTTC,CASSLGVLAGEQFF
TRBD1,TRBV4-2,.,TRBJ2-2,TGTGCCAGCAGCCTTGGGGACAGGGACACCGGGGAGCTGTTTTTT,CASSLGDRDTGELFF
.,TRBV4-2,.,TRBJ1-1,TGTGCCAGCAGCTTTGACGACAGGCCGAACACTGAAGCTTTCTTT,CASSFDDRPNTEAFF
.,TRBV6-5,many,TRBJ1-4,TGTGCCAGCAGTTACTCGTTTACAGAACCACCTAAACTGTTTTTT,CASSYSFTEPPKLFF
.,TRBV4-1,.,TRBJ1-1,TGCGCCAGCAGCCAAGGGGTCGGGTACCGGGCAGAAGCTTTCTTT,CASSQGVGYRAEAFF
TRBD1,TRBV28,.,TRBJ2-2,TGTGCCACTGGACAGGGATACACCGGGGAGCTGTTTTTT,CATGQGYTGELFF
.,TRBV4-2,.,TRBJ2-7,TGTGCCAGCAGCCAAGTTGTAAGTGGCTACGAGCAGTACTTC,CASSQVVSGYEQYF
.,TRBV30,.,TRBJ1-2,TGTGCCTGGAACAATAACTATGGCTACACCTTC,CAWNNNYGYTF
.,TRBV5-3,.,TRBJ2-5,TGTGCCAGAAGCTTGGTCTTGAGCCGCCAAGAGACCCAGTACTTC,CARSLVLSRQETQYF
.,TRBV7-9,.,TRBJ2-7,TGTGCCAGCTTGGCGGACGAGCAGTACTTC,CASLADEQYF
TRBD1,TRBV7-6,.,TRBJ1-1,TGTGCCAGCAGCCTCCAGACAGGGGGCGCGTCTGAAGCTTTCTTT,CASSLQTGGASEAFF
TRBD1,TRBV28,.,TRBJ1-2,TGTGCCAGCAGCCTTGCCGGGACAGGGGAAATTGGCTACACCTTC,CASSLAGTGEIGYTF
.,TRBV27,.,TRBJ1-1,TGTGCCAGCAGAAGGCGGGAGGAAGCTTTCTTT,CASRRREEAFF
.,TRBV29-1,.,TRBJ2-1,TGCAGCGTTGAAGACTCTAGGGGCAATGAGCAGTTCTTC,CSVEDSRGNEQFF
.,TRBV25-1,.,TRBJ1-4,TGTGCCAGCAGTGACGAGGGGAAGGGGCTTAGGGAAAAACTGTTTTTT,CASSDEGKGLREKLFF
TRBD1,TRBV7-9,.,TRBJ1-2,TGTGCCAGCAGCGCCACAGGGGATGGCTACACCTTC,CASSATGDGYTF
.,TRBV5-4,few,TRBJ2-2,TGTGCCAGCAGCTCCAAGGGGCGTGCTCTTGGGTCCGGGGAGCTGTTTTTT,CASSSKGRALGSGELFF
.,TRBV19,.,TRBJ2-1,TGTGCCAGTAGTATTGGACTGCTCAATGAGCAGTTCTTC,CASSIGLLNEQFF
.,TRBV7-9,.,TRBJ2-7,TGTGCCAGCAGCAGCCGACCGGGGGAGGCCTACGAGCAGTACTTC,CASSSRPGEAYEQYF
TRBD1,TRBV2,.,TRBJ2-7,TGTGCCAGCAGTTTACAGGGGGCGTACGAGCAGTACTTC,CASSLQGAYEQYF
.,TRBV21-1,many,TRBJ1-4,TGTGCCAGCCCGGGCTGGAGGGAAAAACTGTTTTTT,CASPGWREKLFF
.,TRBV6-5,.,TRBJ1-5,TGTGCCAGCAGACCGGGACAATTGAGGAATCAGCCCCAGCATTTT,CASRPGQLRNQPQHF
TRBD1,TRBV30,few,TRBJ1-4,TGTGCCTGGAGTGTAGAGGGGGCTGAAAAACTGTTTTTT,CAWSVEGAEKLFF
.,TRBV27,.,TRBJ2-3,TGTGCCAGCAGTCGACGAACCACAGATACGCAGTATTTT,CASSRRTTDTQYF
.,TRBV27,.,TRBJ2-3,TGTGCCAGCAGTTCGATTATCTCAACTTGGTCGGACAGAGACACAGATACGCAGTATTTT,CASSSIISTWSDRDTDTQYF
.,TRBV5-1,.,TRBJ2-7,TGCGCCAGCAGCTTTGAGCGGAGCTCCTACGAGCAGTACTTC,CASSFERSSYEQYF
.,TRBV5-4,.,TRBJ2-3,TGTGCCAGCAGCTTGTCGGGAGTCACAGATACGCAGTATTTT,CASSLSGVTDTQYF
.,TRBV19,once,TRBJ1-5,TGTGCCAGTAGTATAGCCGCGTATAGCAATCAGCCCCAGCATTTT,CASSIAAYSNQPQHF
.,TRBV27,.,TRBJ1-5,TGTGCCAGCAGTTTATCGGGCCCTTACATCAATCAGCCCCAGCATTTT,CASSLSGPYINQPQHF
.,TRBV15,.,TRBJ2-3,TGTGCCACCAGCGGGGGGGGCAACACAGATACGCAGTATTTT,CATSGGGNTDTQYF